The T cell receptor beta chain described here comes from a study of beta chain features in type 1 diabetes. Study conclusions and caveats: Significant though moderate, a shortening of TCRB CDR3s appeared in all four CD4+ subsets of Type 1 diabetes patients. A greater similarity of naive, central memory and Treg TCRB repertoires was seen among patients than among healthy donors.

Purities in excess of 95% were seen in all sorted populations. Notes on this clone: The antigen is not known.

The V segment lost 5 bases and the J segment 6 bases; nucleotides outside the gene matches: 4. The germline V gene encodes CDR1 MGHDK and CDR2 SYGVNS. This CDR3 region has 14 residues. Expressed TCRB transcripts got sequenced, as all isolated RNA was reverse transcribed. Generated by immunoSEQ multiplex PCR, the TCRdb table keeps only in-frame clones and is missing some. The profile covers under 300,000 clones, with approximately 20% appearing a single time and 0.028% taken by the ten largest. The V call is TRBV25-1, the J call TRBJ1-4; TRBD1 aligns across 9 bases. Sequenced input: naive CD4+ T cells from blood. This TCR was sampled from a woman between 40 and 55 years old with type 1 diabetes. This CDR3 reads CASSPWTGDEKLFF. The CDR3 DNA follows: TGTGCCAGCAGTCCTTGGACAGGGGATGAAAAACTGTTTTTT.